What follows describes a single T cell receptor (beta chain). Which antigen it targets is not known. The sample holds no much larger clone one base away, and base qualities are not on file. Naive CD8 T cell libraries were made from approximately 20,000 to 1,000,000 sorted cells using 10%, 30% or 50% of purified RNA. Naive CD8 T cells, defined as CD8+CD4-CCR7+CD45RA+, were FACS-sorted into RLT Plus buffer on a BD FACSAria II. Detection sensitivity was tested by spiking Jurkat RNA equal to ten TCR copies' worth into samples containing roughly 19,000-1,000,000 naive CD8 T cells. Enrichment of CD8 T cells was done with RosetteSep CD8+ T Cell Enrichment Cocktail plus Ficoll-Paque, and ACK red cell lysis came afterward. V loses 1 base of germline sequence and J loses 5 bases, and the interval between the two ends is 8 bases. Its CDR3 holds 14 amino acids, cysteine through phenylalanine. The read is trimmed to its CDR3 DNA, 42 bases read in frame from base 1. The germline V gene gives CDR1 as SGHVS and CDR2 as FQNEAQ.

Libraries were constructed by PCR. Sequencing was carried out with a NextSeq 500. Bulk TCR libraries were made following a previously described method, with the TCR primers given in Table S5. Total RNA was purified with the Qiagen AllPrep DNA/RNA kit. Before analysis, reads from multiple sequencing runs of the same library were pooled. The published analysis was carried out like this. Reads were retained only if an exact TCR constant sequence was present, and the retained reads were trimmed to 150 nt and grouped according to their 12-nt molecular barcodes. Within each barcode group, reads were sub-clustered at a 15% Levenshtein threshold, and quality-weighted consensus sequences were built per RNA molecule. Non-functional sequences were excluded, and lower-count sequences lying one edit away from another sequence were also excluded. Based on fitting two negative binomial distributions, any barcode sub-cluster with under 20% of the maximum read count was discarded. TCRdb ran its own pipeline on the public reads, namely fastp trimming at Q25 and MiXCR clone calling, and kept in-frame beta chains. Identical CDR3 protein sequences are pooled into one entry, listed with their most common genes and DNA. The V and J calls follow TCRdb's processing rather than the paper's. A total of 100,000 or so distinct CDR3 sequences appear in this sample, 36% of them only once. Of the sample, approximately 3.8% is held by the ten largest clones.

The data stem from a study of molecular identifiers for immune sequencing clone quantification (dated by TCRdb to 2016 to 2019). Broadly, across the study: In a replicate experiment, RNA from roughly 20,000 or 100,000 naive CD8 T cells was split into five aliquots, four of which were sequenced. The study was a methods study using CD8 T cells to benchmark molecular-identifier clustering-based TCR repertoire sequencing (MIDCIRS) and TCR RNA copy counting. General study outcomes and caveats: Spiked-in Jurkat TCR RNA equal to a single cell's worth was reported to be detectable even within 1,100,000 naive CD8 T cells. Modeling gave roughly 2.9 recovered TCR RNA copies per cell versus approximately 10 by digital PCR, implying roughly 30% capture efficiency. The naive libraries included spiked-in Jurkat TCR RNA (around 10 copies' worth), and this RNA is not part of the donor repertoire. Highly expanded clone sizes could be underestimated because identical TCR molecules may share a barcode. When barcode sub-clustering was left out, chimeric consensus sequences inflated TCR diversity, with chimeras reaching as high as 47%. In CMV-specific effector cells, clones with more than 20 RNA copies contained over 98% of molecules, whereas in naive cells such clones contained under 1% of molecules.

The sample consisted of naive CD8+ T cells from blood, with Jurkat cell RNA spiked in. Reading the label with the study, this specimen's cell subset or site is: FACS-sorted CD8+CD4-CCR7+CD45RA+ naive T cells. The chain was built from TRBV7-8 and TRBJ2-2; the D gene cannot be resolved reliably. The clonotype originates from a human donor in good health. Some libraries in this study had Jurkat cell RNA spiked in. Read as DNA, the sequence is TGTGCCAGCAGCTTAGATCTGGGGACCGGGGAGCTGTTTTTT. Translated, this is CASSLDLGTGELFF. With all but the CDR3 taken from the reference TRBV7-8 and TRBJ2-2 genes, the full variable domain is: GAGVSQSPRYKVAKRGQDVALRCDPISGHVSLFWYQQALGQGPEFLTYFQNEAQLDKSGLPSDRFFAERPEGSVSTLKIQRTQQEDSAVYLCASSLDLGTGELFFGEGSRLTVL.